The text below deals with one T cell receptor beta chain. This record belongs to a study of blood T cell repertoires in COVID-19. Germline CDR1 and CDR2: SGDLS and YYNGEE. V was shortened by 4 bases and J by 0 bases, with 12 bases between the two germline ends. The length of the CDR3 is 15 residues. Exposed participants came across a COVID-19 case within 2 weeks before study entry. Original analysis: From reference gene primer amplification, estimates of nucleated cell counts were derived. Sequenced by immunoSEQ multiplex PCR; TCRdb stores in-frame clones only, minus some. Clone size and the V and J calls come from that table; the DNA yielded D and trimming. The sample contains roughly 430,000 clones, around nine tenths of which appear only once.

The receptor comes from a woman aged 18-30 years who had been exposed to COVID-19. The sequenced sample consisted of PBMCs or T cells enriched from blood (not recorded which). The rearrangement uses TRBV9 and TRBJ2-3; D is undetermined. CDR3 protein: CASSFDDTSTDTQYF. The DNA of the CDR3 is TGTGCCAGCAGCTTTGACGACACTAGCACAGATACGCAGTATTTT.